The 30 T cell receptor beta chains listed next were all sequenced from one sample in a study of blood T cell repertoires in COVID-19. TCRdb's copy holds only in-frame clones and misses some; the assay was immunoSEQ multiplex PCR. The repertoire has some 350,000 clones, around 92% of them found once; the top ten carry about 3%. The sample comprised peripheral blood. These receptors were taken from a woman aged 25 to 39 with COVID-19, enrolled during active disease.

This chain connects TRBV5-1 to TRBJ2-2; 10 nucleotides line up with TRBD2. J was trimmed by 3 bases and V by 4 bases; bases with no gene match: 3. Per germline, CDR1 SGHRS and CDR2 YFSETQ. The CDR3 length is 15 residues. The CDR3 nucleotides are TGCGCCAGCAGCACTAGCGGGGAATACACCGGGGAGCTGTTTTTT. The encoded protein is CASSTSGEYTGELFF. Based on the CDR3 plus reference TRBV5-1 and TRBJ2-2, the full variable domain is KAGVTQTPRYLIKTRGQQVTLSCSPISGHRSVSWYQQTPGQGLQFLFEYFSETQRNKGNFPGRFSGRQFSNSRSEMNVSTLELGDSALYLCASSTSGEYTGELFFGEGSRLTVL.

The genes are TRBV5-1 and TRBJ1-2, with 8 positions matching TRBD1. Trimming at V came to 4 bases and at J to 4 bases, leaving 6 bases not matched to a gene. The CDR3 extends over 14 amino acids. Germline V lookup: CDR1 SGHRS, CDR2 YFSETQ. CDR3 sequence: CASSPGDRSYGYTF. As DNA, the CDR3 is TGCGCCAGCAGCCCCGGGGACAGGTCCTATGGCTACACCTTC.

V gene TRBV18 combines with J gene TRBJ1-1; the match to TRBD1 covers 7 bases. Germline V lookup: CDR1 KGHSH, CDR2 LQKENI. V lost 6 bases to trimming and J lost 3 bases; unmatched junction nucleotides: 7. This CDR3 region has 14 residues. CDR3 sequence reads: CASSPRQGHTEAFF. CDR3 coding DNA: TGTGCCAGCTCTCCTCGACAGGGACACACTGAAGCTTTCTTT.

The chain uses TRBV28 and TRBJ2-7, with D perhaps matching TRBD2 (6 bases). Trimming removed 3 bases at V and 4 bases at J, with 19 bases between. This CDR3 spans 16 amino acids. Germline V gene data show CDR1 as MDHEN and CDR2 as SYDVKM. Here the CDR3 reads CASSFLNGGVFYEQYF. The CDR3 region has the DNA TGTGCCAGCAGTTTTTTAAACGGGGGAGTTTTTTACGAGCAGTACTTC.

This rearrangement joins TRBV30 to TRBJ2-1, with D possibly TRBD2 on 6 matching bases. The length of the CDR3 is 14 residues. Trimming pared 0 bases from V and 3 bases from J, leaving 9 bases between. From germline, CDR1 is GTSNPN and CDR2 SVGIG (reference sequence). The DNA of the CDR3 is TGTGCCTGGAGTGTTGGCGGGGTCTACAATGAGCAGTTCTTC. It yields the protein CAWSVGGVYNEQFF.

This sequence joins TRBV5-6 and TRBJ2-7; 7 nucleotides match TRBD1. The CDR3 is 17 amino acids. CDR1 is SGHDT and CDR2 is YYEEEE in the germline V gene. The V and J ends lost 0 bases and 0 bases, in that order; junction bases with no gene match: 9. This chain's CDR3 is CASSLDRQGILSYEQYF. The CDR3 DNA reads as TGTGCCAGCAGCTTGGATCGACAGGGCATCCTCTCCTACGAGCAGTACTTC. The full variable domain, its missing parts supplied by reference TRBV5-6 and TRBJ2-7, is DAGVTQSPTHLIKTRGQQVTLRCSPKSGHDTVSWYQQALGQGPQFIFQYYEEEERQRGNFPDRFSGHQFPNYSSELNVNALLLGDSALYLCASSLDRQGILSYEQYFGPGTRLTVT.

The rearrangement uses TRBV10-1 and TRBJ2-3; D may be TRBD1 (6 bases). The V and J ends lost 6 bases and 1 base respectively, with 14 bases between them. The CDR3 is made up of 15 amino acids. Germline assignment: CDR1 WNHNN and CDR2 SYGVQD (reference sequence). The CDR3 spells CASSDHRQGTDTQYF. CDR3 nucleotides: TGCGCCAGCAGCGATCACCGACAGGGCACAGATACGCAGTATTTT.

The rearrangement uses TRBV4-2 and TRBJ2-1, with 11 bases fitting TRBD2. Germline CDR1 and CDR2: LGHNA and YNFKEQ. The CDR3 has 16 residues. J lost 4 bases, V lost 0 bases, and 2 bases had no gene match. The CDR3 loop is CASSQEGLAEYNEQFF. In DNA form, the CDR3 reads TGTGCCAGCAGCCAAGAGGGACTAGCGGAGTACAATGAGCAGTTCTTC.

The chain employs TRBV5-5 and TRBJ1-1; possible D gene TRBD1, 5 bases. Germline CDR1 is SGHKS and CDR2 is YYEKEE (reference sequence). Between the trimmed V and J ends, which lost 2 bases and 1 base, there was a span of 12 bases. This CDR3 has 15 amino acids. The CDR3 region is CASSFRPRENTEAFF. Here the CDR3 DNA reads TGTGCCAGCAGCTTTAGGCCCAGGGAGAACACTGAAGCTTTCTTT. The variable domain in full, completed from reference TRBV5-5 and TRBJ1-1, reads DAGVTQSPTHLIKTRGQQVTLRCSPISGHKSVSWYQQVLGQGPQFIFQYYEKEERGRGNFPDRFSARQFPNYSSELNVNALLLGDSALYLCASSFRPRENTEAFFGQGTRLTVV.

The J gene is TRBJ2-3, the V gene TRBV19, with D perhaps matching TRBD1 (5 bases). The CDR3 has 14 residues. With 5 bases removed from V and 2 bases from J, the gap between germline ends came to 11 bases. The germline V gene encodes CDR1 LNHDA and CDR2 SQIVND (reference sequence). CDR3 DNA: TGTGCCAGTAGTGTGACAGTTGACACAGATACGCAGTATTTT. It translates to CASSVTVDTDTQYF.

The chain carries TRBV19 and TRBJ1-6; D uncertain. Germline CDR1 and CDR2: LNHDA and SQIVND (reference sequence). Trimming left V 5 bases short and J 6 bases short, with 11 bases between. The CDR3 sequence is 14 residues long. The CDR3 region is CASSFHSFNSPLHF. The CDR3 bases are TGTGCCAGTAGTTTTCACAGTTTTAATTCACCCCTCCACTTT.

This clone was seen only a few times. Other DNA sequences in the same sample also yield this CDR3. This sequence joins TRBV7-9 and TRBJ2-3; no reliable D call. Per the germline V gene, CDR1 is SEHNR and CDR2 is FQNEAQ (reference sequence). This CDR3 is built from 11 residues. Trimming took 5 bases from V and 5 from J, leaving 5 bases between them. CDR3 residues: CASSPQDTQYF. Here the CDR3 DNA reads TGTGCCAGCAGCCCCCAAGATACGCAGTATTTT.

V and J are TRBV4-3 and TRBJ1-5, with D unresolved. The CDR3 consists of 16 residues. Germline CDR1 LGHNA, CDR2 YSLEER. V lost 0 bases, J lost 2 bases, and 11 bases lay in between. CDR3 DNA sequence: TGCGCCAGCAGCCAAGAGTTTGCGAGGGGCAATCAGCCCCAGCATTTT. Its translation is CASSQEFARGNQPQHF.

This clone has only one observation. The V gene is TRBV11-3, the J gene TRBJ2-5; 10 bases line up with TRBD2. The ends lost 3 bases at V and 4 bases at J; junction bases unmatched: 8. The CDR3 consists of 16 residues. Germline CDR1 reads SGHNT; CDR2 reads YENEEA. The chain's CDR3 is CASSFPQREGRETQYF. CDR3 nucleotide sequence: TGTGCCAGCAGCTTTCCACAGCGGGAGGGCCGAGAGACCCAGTACTTC.

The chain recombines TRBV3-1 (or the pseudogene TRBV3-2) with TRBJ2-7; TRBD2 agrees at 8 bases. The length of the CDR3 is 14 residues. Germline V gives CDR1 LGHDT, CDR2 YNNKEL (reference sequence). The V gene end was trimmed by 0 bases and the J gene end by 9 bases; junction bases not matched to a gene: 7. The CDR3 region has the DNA TGTGCCAGCAGCCAAGACGCGGCGGGGGGAAGGCAGTACTTC. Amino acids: CASSQDAAGGRQYF.

DNA of the CDR3: TGTGCCAGCAGTGATAGGGGAGGGACTCCCCCTACCAATGAGCAGTTCTTC. As protein: CASSDRGGTPPTNEQFF. The chain joins TRBV2 to TRBJ2-1; 7 bases line up with TRBD2. Germline loops: CDR1 SNHLY, CDR2 FYNNEI. V lost 3 bases, J lost 6 bases, and 14 bases stayed unmatched. This CDR3 region has 17 residues. The variable domain in full, completed from reference TRBV2 and TRBJ2-1, reads EPEVTQTPSHQVTQMGQEVILRCVPISNHLYFYWYRQILGQKVEFLVSFYNNEISEKSEIFDDQFSVERPDGSNFTLKIRSTKLEDSAMYFCASSDRGGTPPTNEQFFGPGTRLTVL.

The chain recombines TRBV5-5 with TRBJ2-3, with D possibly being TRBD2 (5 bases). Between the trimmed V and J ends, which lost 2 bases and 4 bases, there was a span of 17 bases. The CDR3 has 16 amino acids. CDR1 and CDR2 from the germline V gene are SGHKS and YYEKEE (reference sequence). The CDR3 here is CASSLGFGNGADTQYF. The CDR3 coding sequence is TGTGCCAGCAGCTTAGGCTTCGGGAACGGCGCAGATACGCAGTATTTT.

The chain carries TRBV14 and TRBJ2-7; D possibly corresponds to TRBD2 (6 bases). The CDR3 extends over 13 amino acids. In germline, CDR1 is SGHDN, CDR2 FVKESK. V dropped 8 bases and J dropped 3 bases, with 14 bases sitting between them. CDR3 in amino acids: CASARTGVYEQYV. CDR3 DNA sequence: TGTGCCAGCGCCAGAACGGGGGTCTACGAGCAGTACGTC.

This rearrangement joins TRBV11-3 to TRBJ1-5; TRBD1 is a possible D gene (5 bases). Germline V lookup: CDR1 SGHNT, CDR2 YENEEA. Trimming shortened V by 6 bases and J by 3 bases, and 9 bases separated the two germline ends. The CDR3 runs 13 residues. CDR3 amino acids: CASRGGPNQPQHF. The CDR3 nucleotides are TGTGCCAGCAGGGGGGGTCCCAATCAGCCCCAGCATTTT.

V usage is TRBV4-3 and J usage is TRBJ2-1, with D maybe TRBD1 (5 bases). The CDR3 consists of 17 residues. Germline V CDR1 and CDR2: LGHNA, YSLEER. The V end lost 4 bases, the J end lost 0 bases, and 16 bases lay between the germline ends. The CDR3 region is CASSPGPSVGSYNEQFF. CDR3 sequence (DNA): TGCGCCAGCAGCCCAGGGCCATCTGTGGGCTCCTACAATGAGCAGTTCTTC.

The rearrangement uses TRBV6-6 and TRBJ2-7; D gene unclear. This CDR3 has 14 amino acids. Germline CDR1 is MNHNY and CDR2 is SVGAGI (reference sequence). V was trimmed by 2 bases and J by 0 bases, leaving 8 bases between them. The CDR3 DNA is TGTGCCAGCAGTTACGCAGATTCCTCCTACGAGCAGTACTTC. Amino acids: CASSYADSSYEQYF.

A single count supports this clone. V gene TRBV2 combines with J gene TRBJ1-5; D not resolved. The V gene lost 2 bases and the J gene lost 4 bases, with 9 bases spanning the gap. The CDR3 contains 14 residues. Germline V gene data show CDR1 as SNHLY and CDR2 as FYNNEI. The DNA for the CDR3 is TGTGCCAGCAGTGAACGCCGGAGGAATCAGCCCCAGCATTTT. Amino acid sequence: CASSERRRNQPQHF.

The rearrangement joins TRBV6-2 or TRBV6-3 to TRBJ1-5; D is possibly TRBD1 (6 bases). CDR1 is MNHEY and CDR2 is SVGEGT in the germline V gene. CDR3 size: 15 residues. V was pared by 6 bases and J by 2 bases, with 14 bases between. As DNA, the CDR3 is TGTGCCAGCAGCAGTACAGGGAGCGGCAATCAGCCCCAGCATTTT. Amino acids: CASSSTGSGNQPQHF.

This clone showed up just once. CDR3 amino acids: CAISQPSTRRDQLIGYEQYF. In nucleotides, the CDR3 is TGTGCCATCAGCCAGCCTTCTACACGCAGGGATCAGCTTATCGGCTACGAGCAGTACTTC. The V gene is TRBV10-3, the J gene TRBJ2-7; D perhaps matches TRBD1 (5 bases). CDR1 ENHRY and CDR2 SYGVKD come from the germline V gene. The CDR3 is made up of 20 amino acids. The ends were cut back, 6 bases at V and 3 bases at J, with 33 bases in the middle.

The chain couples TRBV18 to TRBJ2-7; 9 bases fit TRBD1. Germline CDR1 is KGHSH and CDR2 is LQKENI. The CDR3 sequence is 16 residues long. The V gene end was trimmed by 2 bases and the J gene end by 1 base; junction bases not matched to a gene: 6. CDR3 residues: CASSPEGQGVSYEQYV. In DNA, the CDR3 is TGTGCCAGCTCACCAGAGGGACAGGGTGTTTCCTACGAGCAGTACGTC.

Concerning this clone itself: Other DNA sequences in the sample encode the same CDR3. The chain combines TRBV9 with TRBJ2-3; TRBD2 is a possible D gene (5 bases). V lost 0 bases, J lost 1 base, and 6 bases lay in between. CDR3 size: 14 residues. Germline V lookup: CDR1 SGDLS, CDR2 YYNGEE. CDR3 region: CASSVDGGTDTQYF. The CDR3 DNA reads TGTGCCAGCAGCGTAGACGGGGGCACAGATACGCAGTATTTT.

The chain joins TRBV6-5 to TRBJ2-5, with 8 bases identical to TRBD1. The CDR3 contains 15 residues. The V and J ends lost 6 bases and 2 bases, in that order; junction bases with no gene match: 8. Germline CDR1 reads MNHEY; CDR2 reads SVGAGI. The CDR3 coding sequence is TGTGCCAGCAGAGATGACAGGGGCTCGCAAGAGACCCAGTACTTC. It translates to CASRDDRGSQETQYF.

The CDR3 protein is CASSYREVLSYEQYF. CDR3 sequence (DNA): TGTGCCAGCAGTTACCGGGAGGTCCTTTCCTACGAGCAGTACTTC. The chain joins TRBV6-2 or TRBV6-3 to TRBJ2-7; 7 bases line up with TRBD2. The CDR3 covers 15 residues. Germline lookup yields CDR1 MNHEY and CDR2 SVGEGT. V shed 2 bases, J shed 1 base, and the junction held 5 bases outside the gene matches.

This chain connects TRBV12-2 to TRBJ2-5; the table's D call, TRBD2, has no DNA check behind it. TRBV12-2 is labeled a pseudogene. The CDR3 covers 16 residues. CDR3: CASRSEGLAGTATQYF. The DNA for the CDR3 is TGTGCAAGTCGCTCCGAGGGACTAGCGGGGACGGCGACCCAGTACTTC.

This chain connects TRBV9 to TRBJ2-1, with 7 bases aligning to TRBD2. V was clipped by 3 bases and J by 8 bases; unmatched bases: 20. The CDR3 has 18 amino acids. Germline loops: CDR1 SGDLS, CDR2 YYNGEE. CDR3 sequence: CASSAAPFTGGGSDEQFF. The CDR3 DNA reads TGTGCCAGCAGCGCTGCCCCTTTTACGGGGGGAGGTTCCGATGAGCAGTTCTTC.